This T cell receptor (beta chain) originates from a study of radiation and T cells in renal cell carcinoma. Sequenced by immunoSEQ multiplex PCR; TCRdb stores in-frame clones only, minus some. The table lists some 150,000 clones, less than 85% of them singletons, with around a quarter in the top ten. Time point denoted: baseline pretreatment blood. Documented treatment: 15 Gy SBRT to primary tumor, nephrectomy 4 weeks later. V shed 6 bases and J shed 8 bases, with 13 bases lying between them. The germline gives CDR1 MNHEY, CDR2 SVGAGI. The CDR3 totals 12 residues. The source material was blood, sampled from a patient whose treatment included radiotherapy and nephrectomy. The sequence came from a woman between 45 and 60 years old with renal cell carcinoma. V is TRBV6-5 and J is TRBJ1-1, with D possibly matching TRBD1 (5 bases). CDR3 region: CASRRDHAEAFF. In DNA, the CDR3 is TGTGCCAGCAGGAGGGACCACGCCGAAGCTTTCTTT.